The 14 T cell receptor beta chains presented below share a single source sample, sequenced in a study of cytomegalovirus exposure and HLA in healthy donors. The primer mix had 60 Vbeta and 13 Jbeta primers. Sequencing was performed with immunoSEQ multiplex PCR; in TCRdb, only in-frame clones are kept and a portion is missing. The data show some 77,000 clones, with roughly three quarters seen just once and around 25% held by the top ten. The specimen was PBMCs. Receptor source: a woman aged 45-65 years in good health and CMV-seropositive.

This chain uses TRBV19 with TRBJ1-4, with D uncertain. V was clipped by 4 bases and J by 7 bases, with 7 bases between them. The CDR3 has 12 residues. CDR1 and CDR2 (germline): LNHDA, SQIVND (reference sequence). The CDR3 DNA is TGTGCCAGTAGTACCGGGTTTGAAAAACTGTTTTTT. Protein product: CASSTGFEKLFF. Filled out from reference TRBV19 and TRBJ1-4, the complete variable domain reads DGGITQSPKYLFRKEGQNVTLSCEQNLNHDAMYWYRQDPGQGLRLIYYSQIVNDFQKGDIAEGYSVSREKKESFPLTVTSAQKNPTAFYLCASSTGFEKLFFGSGTQLSVL.

This chain connects TRBV7-9 to TRBJ2-3; no clear D gene. Germline values: CDR1 SEHNR, CDR2 FQNEAQ (reference sequence). The CDR3 extends over 14 amino acids. V lost 1 base to trimming and J lost 2 bases, with 7 bases between them. DNA for the CDR3: TGTGCCAGCAGCTTAGGACACCTCACAGATACGCAGTATTTT. It specifies CASSLGHLTDTQYF.

The chain couples TRBV6-6 to TRBJ2-1, with 7 bases matching TRBD1. The germline V gene has CDR1 MNHNY and CDR2 SVGAGI (reference sequence). This CDR3 has 13 amino acids. V dropped 6 bases and J dropped 8; count of bases not matched to a gene: 7. The DNA for the CDR3 is TGTGCCAGCAGGAACACAGGGGTGGATGAGCAGTTCTTC. It specifies CASRNTGVDEQFF.

J is TRBJ2-3 and V is TRBV5-6, with 9 bases identical to TRBD2. CDR3 size: 17 residues. Unmatched junction bases numbered 14, after V lost 0 bases and J lost 9 bases. Germline CDR1 SGHDT, CDR2 YYEEEE. The CDR3 loop is CASSLGSGGPTETTQYF. The CDR3 nucleotides read TGTGCCAGCAGCTTGGGTAGCGGGGGCCCTACCGAGACAACGCAGTATTTT.

The CDR3 nucleotides are TGTGCCAGCTCTCGACAGTCGAACACTGAAGCTTTCTTT. This encodes CASSRQSNTEAFF. The chain uses TRBV27 and TRBJ1-1; D may be TRBD1 (5 bases). CDR1 and CDR2 from the germline V gene are MNHEY and SMNVEV (reference sequence). This CDR3 is built from 13 residues. Trimming left V 8 bases short and J 1 base short, with 11 bases between.

The chain combines TRBV18 with TRBJ1-1; possible D gene TRBD1, 5 bases. Germline loops: CDR1 KGHSH, CDR2 LQKENI. V gave up 1 base and J gave up 7 bases, with 10 bases separating them. The CDR3 is 13 amino acids. The CDR3 region is CASSPQYQGEAFF. The CDR3 DNA reads TGTGCCAGCTCACCACAGTATCAGGGTGAAGCTTTCTTT.

V and J are TRBV6-5 and TRBJ1-1; a possible D gene is TRBD1 (5 bases). V was shortened by 6 bases and J by 6 bases, with 20 bases between the two germline ends. The CDR3 loop spans 15 amino acids. The germline CDR1 and CDR2 sequences are MNHEY and SVGAGI. Written as DNA, the CDR3 is TGTGCCAGCAGCCAGTGGGGGGGACCGAAGGCTGAAGCTTTCTTT. Amino acids: CASSQWGGPKAEAFF.

The V and J genes are TRBV7-8 and TRBJ1-3; D ambiguous. The germline CDR1 and CDR2 sequences are SGHVS and FQNEAQ. The CDR3 has 16 amino acids. Trimming left V 0 bases short and J 1 base short, with 10 bases between. The CDR3, as DNA: TGTGCCAGCAGCTTAGCGGGCCCAGGATCTGGAAACACCATATATTTT. This gives the protein CASSLAGPGSGNTIYF.

This chain joins TRBV2 and TRBJ2-2, with D perhaps matching TRBD1 (5 bases). This CDR3 spans 11 amino acids. CDR1 is SNHLY, CDR2 FYNNEI, per germline. V was trimmed by 8 bases and J by 6 bases, leaving 7 bases between them. This CDR3 is CASEGAGELFF. The CDR3 DNA reads TGTGCCAGCGAAGGGGCCGGGGAGCTGTTTTTT.

There are a few counts of this clone. The V call is TRBV30, the J call TRBJ2-2, with 8 bases identical to TRBD1. The CDR3 runs to 14 residues. The germline CDR1 and CDR2 sequences are GTSNPN and SVGIG (reference sequence). V was clipped by 8 bases and J by 4 bases; unmatched bases: 9. This CDR3 is CARKGQGGTGELFF. The CDR3 coding sequence is TGTGCCCGTAAAGGACAGGGAGGCACCGGGGAGCTGTTTTTT.

This clone occurred a few times. This sequence joins TRBV11-3 and TRBJ1-4, with D tentatively TRBD1 (5 bases). Trimming removed 3 bases at V and 3 bases at J, with 11 bases between. The length of the CDR3 is 15 residues. From germline, CDR1 is SGHNT and CDR2 YENEEA. The CDR3 spells CASSLAPGSNEKLFF. In DNA, the CDR3 is TGTGCCAGCAGCTTGGCTCCAGGGTCTAATGAAAAACTGTTTTTT.

The gene calls are TRBV11-2 and TRBJ1-2, with D uncertain. CDR1 and CDR2 (germline): SGHAT, FQNNGV. The length of the CDR3 is 14 residues. The ends were cut back, 0 bases at V and 8 bases at J, with 13 bases in the middle. CDR3 amino acids: CASSLDLAGPGYTF. CDR3 nucleotides: TGTGCCAGCAGCTTAGATCTAGCAGGCCCCGGCTACACCTTC.

The genes are TRBV2 and TRBJ2-5, with D perhaps TRBD2 (6 bases). The germline V gene has CDR1 SNHLY and CDR2 FYNNEI. The CDR3 runs to 13 residues. Trimming shortened V by 6 bases and J by 2 bases, and 10 bases separated the two germline ends. Here the CDR3 DNA reads TGTGCCAGCAGGGGCGGGATTCAAGAGACCCAGTACTTC. This translates into CASRGGIQETQYF.

This chain links TRBV10-3 with TRBJ2-7, with 8 bases matching TRBD2. Germline-derived CDR1 and CDR2 are ENHRY and SYGVKD. Trimming removed 4 bases from V and 3 bases from J; junction bases left unmatched: 8. CDR3 length equals 15 residues. CDR3: CAISALLAGRYEQYF. The CDR3 DNA sequence: TGTGCCATCAGTGCCTTGCTAGCGGGCCGCTACGAGCAGTACTTC.